This T cell receptor beta chain emerged from a study of blood T cell repertoires in COVID-19. About the study: Samples representing acute and convalescent COVID-19 were sourced from the United States, Italy and Spain. PBMCs, B-cell-depleted T cells, or T cells provided the cDNA or gDNA that made up the material.

This CDR3 comprises 13 residues. Trimming cost V 7 bases and J 1 base; bases outside gene matches: 6. In germline, CDR1 is GTSNPN, CDR2 SVGIG (reference sequence). Study processing details: Reference gene primer amplification gave nucleated cell count estimates. Using immunoSEQ multiplex PCR, the repertoire was profiled, and TCRdb retains in-frame clones only, with some absent. V and J calls and clone size are copied from that table; D and trimming were computed from the DNA. The sample carries 200,000 to 250,000 clones, approximately 84% recorded once. Sequencing input: peripheral blood. This TCR derives from a man aged 40-50 years with acute or convalescent COVID-19. The chain recombines TRBV30 with TRBJ1-1, with 7 bases matching TRBD1. The CDR3 sequence: CASRQGSNTEAFF. Written as DNA, the CDR3 is TGTGCCTCTCGACAGGGCTCGAACACTGAAGCTTTCTTT.